This T cell receptor beta chain is from a study of blood T cell repertoires in COVID-19. Only in-frame clones appear in the TCRdb table, and some are missing; sequencing was by immunoSEQ multiplex PCR. Of 200,000 to 250,000 clones in the sample, around 84% were seen once. The ends lost 4 bases at V and 5 bases at J; junction bases unmatched: 10. Germline loops: CDR1 SGHRS, CDR2 YFSETQ. The CDR3 covers 15 residues. Sequenced: peripheral blood. The chain joins TRBV5-1 to TRBJ2-5, with 8 bases matching TRBD1. This TCR was recovered from an elderly man with acute or convalescent COVID-19. CDR3 amino acids: CASSVWGTGGETQYF. CDR3 in DNA: TGCGCCAGCAGCGTGTGGGGGACAGGAGGGGAGACCCAGTACTTC.